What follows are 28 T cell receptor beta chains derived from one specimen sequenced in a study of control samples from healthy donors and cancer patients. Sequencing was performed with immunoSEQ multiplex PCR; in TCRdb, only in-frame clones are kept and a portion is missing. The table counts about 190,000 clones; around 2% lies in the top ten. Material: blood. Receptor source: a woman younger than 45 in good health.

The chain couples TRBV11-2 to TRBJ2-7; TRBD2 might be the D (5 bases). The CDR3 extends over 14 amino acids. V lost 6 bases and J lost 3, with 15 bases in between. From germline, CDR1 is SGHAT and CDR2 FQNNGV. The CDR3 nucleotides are TGTGCCAGCAGGCAGGAGGCAGCGAACTACGAGCAGTACTTC. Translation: CASRQEAANYEQYF. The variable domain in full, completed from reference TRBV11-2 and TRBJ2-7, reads EAGVAQSPRYKIIEKRQSVAFWCNPISGHATLYWYQQILGQGPKLLIQFQNNGVVDDSQLPKDRFSAERLKGVDSTLKIQPAKLEDSAVYLCASRQEAANYEQYFGPGTRLTVT.

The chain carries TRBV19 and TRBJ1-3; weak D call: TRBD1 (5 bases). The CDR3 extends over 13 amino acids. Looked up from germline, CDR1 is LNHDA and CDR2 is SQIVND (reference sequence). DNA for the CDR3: TGTGCTCTGAGGGACTTCTCTGGAAACACCATATATTTT. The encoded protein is CALRDFSGNTIYF.

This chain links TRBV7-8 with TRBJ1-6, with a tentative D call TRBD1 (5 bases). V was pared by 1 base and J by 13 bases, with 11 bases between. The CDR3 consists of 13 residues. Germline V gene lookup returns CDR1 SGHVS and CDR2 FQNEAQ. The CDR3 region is CASSLGSKGPLHF. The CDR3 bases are TGTGCCAGCAGCTTAGGTAGTAAGGGGCCCCTCCACTTT.

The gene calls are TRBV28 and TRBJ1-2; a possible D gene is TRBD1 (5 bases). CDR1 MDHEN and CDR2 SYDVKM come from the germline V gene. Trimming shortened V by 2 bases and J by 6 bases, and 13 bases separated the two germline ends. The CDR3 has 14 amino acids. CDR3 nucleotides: TGTGCCAGCAGTTTAAATGGGGGAGTGAATGGCTACACCTTC. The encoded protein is CASSLNGGVNGYTF.

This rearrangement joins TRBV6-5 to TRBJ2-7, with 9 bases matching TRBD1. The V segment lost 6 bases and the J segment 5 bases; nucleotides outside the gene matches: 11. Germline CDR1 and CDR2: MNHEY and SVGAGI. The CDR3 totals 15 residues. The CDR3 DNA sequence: TGTGCCAGCAGGTCACAGGGGGCCTCGAATGACGAGCAGTACTTC. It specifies CASRSQGASNDEQYF.

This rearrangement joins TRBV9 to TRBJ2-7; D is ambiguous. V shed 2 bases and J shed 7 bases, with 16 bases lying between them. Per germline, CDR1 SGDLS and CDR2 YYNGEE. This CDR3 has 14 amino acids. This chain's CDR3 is CASSVYSDLGEQYF. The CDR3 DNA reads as TGTGCCAGCAGCGTCTACTCCGACCTGGGTGAGCAGTACTTC.

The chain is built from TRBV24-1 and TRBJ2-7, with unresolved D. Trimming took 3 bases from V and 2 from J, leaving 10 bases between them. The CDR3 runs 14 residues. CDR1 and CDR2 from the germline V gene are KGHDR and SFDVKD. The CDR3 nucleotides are TGTGCCACCAGTGATCAGGACCGGGCCTACGAGCAGTACTTC. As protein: CATSDQDRAYEQYF.

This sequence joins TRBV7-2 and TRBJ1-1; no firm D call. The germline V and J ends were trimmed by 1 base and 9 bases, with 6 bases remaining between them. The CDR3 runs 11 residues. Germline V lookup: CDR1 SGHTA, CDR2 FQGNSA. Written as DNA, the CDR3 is TGTGCCAGCAGCTTAGTACAGCAAGCTTTCTTT. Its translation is CASSLVQQAFF. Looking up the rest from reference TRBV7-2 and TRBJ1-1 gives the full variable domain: GAGVSQSPSNKVTEKGKDVELRCDPISGHTALYWYRQSLGQGLEFLIYFQGNSAPDKSGLPSDRFSAERTGGSVSTLTIQRTQQEDSAVYLCASSLVQQAFFGQGTRLTVV.

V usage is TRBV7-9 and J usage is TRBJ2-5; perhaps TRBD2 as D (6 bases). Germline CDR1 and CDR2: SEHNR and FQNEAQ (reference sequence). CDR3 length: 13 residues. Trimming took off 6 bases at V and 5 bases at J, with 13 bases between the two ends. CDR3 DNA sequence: TGTGCCAGCAGGCTCGGGGGAGAGGAGACCCAGTACTTC. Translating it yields CASRLGGEETQYF.

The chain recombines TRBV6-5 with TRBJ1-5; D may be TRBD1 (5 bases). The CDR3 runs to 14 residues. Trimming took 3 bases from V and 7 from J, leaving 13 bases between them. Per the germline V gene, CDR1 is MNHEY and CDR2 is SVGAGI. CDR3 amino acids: CASSYEQGRQPQHF. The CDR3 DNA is TGTGCCAGCAGTTATGAGCAGGGAAGGCAGCCCCAGCATTTT.

This CDR3 reads CASSQDLAGTGATF. The CDR3 DNA sequence: TGTGCCAGCAGCCAAGACTTGGCGGGGACAGGTGCTACCTTC. The chain has TRBV4-2 and TRBJ1-2; TRBD1 agrees at 8 bases. J gave up 14 bases and V 0 bases, and 11 bases lay outside the gene matches. The germline V gene encodes CDR1 LGHNA and CDR2 YNFKEQ. CDR3 length: 14 amino acids.

The CDR3 region has the DNA TGTGCCAGCAGGCCGAGTGGCACTGAAGCTTTCTTT. Translating it yields CASRPSGTEAFF. V and J are TRBV28 and TRBJ1-1; D ambiguous. The V gene's germline CDR1 is MDHEN and CDR2 SYDVKM. The CDR3 totals 12 residues. Trimming removed 6 bases at V and 4 bases at J, with 9 bases between.

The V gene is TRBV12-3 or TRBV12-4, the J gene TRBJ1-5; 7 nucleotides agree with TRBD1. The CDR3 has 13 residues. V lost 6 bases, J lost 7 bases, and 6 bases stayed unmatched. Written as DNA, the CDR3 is TGTGCCAGCAGCAGACAGGGAGGCCAGCCCCAGCATTTT. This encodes CASSRQGGQPQHF.

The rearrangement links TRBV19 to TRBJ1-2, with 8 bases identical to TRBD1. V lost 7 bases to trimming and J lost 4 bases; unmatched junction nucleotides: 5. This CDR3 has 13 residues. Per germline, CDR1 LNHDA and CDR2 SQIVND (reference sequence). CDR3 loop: CASMDRAGYGYTF. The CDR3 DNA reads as TGTGCCAGTATGGACAGGGCAGGCTATGGCTACACCTTC.

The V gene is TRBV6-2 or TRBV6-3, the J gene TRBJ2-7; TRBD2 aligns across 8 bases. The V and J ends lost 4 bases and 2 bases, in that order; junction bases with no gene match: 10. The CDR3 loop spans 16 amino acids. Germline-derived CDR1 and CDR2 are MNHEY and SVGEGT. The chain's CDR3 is CASSSPGGGQTYEQYF. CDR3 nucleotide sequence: TGTGCCAGCAGTTCCCCGGGGGGGGGACAAACCTACGAGCAGTACTTC.

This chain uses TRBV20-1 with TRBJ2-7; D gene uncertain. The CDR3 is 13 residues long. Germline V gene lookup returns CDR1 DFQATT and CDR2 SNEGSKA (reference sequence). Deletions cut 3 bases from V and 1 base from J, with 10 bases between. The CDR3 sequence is CSASSPDSYEQYF. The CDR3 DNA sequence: TGCAGTGCTAGTTCGCCCGATTCCTACGAGCAGTACTTC.

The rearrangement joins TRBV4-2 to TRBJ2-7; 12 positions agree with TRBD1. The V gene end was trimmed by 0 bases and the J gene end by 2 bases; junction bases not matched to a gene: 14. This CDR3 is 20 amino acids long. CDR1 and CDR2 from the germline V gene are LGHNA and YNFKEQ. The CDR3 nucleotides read TGTGCCAGCAGCCAAGACGGAGCCGGGACAGGGGGCATACCAACCTACGAGCAGTACTTC. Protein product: CASSQDGAGTGGIPTYEQYF.

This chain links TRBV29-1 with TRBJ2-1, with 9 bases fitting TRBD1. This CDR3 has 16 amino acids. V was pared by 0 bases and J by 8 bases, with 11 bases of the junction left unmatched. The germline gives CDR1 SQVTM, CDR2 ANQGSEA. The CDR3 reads CSVEEGTGNFRDEQFF. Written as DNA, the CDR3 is TGCAGCGTTGAAGAAGGGACAGGGAATTTTAGGGATGAGCAGTTCTTC.

This CDR3 is CASSLVVRGETQYF. CDR3 nucleotide sequence: TGTGCCAGCAGCTTAGTAGTCAGGGGTGAGACCCAGTACTTC. V usage is TRBV7-2 and J usage is TRBJ2-5; D is possibly TRBD1 (6 bases). This CDR3 comprises 14 residues. Per the germline V gene, CDR1 is SGHTA and CDR2 is FQGNSA. V shed 1 base and J shed 5 bases, with 11 bases lying between them.

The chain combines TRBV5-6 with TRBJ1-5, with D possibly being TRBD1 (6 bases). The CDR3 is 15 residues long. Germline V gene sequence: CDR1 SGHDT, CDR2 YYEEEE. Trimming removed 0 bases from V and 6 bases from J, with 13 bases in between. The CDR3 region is CASSLAGGLGQPQHF. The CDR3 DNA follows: TGTGCCAGCAGCTTGGCCGGGGGGCTCGGTCAGCCCCAGCATTTT.

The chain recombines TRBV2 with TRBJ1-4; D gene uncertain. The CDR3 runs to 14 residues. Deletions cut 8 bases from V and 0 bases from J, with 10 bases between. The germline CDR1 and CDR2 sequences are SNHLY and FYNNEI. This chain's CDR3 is CASLRTATNEKLFF. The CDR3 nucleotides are TGTGCCAGCCTTAGAACAGCAACTAATGAAAAACTGTTTTTT.

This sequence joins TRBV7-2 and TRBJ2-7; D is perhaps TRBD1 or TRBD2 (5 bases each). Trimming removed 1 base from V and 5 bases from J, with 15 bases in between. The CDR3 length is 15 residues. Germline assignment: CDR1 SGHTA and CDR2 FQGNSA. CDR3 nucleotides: TGTGCCAGCAGCTTAGAGCCGGGACCCAAGCACGAGCAGTACTTC. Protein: CASSLEPGPKHEQYF.

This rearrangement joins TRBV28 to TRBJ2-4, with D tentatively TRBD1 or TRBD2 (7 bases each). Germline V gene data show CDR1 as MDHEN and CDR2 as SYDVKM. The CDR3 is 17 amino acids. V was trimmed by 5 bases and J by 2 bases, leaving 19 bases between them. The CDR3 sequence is CASSTLGGGFPKNIQYF. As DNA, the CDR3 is TGTGCCAGCAGTACACTGGGAGGGGGCTTCCCCAAAAACATTCAGTACTTC.

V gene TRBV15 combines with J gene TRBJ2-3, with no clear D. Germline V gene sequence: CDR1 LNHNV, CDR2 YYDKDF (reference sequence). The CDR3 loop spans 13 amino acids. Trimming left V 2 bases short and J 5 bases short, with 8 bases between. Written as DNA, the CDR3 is TGTGCCACCAGCAGACCTCTAAGAGATACGCAGTATTTT. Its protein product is CATSRPLRDTQYF.

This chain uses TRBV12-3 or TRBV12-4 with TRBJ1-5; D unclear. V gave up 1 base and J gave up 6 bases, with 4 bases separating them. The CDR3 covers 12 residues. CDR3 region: CASSLGLQPQHF. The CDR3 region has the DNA TGTGCCAGCAGTTTAGGTCTTCAGCCCCAGCATTTT.

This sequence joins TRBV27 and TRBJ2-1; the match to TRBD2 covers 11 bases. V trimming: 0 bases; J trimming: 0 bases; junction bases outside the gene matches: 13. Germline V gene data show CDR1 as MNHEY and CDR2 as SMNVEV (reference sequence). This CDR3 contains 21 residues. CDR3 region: CASSLSAGLAGGLTSYNEQFF. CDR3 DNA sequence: TGTGCCAGCAGTTTATCGGCGGGCCTAGCGGGGGGTCTGACCTCCTACAATGAGCAGTTCTTC.

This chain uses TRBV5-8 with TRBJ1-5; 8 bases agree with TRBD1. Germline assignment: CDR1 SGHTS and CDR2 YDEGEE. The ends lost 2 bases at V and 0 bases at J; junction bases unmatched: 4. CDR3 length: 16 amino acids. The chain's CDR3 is CASSFGTGNSNQPQHF. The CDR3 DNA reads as TGTGCCAGCAGCTTCGGGACAGGCAATAGCAATCAGCCCCAGCATTTT.

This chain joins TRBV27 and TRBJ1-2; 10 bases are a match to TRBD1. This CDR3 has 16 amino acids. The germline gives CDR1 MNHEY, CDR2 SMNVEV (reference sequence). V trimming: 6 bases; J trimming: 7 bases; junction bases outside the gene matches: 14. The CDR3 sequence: CASRKTSGTGALGYTF. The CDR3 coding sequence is TGTGCCAGCAGAAAGACCTCCGGGACAGGGGCACTTGGCTACACCTTC.